This T cell receptor beta chain was retrieved from a study of T cell repertoires in cytomegalovirus infection. Background on the study: CMV infection and matching HLA type were both indicated by public TCR beta signatures. General study results and limits: In two of eight donors, the top clonotype was HLA-C-restricted CMV-specific. CMV carriers having the relevant HLA were flagged by cumulative public TCR beta family frequency.

This clonotype was seen ten or more times. What it binds is unknown. From germline, CDR1 is LNHDA and CDR2 SQIVND (reference sequence). Trimming at V came to 4 bases and at J to 7 bases, leaving 7 bases not matched to a gene. The CDR3 runs to 15 residues. MiXCR, run by TCRdb on the reads, gives a single entry per CDR3 protein. The data show more than 85,000 distinct CDR3 sequences, around a quarter seen once. The sample was CD8+ T cells from PBMCs. The chain employs TRBV19 and TRBJ2-1; 10 nucleotides match TRBD2. The source is a human donor in good health (CMV status not recorded). Some clones in this sample may be carry-over from other donors' samples. CDR3 protein: CASSTSGSSWNEQFF. The CDR3 DNA is TGTGCCAGTAGTACTAGCGGGAGTAGTTGGAATGAGCAGTTCTTC.